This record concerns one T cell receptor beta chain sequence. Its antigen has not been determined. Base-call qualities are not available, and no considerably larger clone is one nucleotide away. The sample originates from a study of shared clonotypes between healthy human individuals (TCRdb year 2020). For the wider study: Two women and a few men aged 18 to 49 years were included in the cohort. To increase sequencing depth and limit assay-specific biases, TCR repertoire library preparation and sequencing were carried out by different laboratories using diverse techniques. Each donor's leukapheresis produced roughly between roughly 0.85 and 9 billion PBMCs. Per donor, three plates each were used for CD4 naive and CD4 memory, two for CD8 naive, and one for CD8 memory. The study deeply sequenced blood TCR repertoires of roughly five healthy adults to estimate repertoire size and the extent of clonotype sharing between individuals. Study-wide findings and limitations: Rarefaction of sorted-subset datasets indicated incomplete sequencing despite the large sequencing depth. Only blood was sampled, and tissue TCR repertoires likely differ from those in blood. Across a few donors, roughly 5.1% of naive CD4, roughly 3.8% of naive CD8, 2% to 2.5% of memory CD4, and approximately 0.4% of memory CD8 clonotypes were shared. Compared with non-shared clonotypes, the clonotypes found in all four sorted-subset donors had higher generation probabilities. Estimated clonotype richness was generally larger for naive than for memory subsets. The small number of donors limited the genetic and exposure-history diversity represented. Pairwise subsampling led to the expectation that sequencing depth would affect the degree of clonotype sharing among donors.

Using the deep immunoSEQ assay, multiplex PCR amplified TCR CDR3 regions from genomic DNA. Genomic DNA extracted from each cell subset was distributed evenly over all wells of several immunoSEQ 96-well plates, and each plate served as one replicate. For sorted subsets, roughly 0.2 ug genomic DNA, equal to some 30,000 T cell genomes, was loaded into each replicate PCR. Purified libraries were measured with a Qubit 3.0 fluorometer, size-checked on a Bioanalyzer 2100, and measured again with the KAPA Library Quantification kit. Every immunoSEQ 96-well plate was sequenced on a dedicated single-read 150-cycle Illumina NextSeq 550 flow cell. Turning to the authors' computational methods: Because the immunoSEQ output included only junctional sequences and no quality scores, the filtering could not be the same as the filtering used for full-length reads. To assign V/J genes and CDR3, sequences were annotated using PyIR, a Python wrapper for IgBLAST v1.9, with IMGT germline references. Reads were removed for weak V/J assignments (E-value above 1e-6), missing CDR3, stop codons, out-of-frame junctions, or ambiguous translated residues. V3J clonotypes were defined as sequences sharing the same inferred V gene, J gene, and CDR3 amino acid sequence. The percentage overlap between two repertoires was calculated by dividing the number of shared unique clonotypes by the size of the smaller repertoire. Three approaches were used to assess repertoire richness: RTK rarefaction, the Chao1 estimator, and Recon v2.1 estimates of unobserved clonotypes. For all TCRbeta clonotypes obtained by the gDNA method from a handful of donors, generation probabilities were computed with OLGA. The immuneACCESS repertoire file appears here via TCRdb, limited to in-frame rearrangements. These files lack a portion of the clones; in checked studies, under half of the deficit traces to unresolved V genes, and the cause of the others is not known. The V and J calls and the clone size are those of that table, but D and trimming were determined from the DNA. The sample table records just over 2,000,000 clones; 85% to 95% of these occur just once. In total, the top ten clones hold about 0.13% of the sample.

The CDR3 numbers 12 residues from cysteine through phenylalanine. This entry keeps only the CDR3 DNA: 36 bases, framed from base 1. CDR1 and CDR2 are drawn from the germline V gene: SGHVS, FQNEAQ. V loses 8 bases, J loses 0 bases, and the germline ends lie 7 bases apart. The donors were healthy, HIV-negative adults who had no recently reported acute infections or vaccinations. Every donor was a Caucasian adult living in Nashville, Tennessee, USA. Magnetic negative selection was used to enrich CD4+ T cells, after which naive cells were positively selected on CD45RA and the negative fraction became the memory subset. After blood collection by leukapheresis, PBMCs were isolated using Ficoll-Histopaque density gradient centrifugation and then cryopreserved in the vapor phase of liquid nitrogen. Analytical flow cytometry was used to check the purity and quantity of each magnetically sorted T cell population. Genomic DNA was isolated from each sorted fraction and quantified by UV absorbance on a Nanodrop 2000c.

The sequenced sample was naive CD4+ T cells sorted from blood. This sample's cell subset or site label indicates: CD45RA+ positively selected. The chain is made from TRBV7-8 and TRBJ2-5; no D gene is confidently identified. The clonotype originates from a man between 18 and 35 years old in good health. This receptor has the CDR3 CASAEYQETQYF. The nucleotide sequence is TGTGCCAGCGCAGAGTACCAAGAGACCCAGTACTTC. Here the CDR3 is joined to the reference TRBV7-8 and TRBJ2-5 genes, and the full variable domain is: GAGVSQSPRYKVAKRGQDVALRCDPISGHVSLFWYQQALGQGPEFLTYFQNEAQLDKSGLPSDRFFAERPEGSVSTLKIQRTQQEDSAVYLCASAEYQETQYFGPGTRLLVL.